This TCR beta chain derives from a study of T-cell reconstitution after alpha-beta-depleted transplantation in children. Whole-study findings and limits: As was reported, about two months after transplant, alpha-beta T cells came from several hundred expanded graft clones. For some patients, TCRbeta diversity was high at day 60 because of recipient T cells and thymic progenitors that survived.

TCRbeta library construction was performed incorporating unique molecular identifiers. One entry per CDR3 protein results from TCRdb running MiXCR on the PCR reads. This sample has 200,000 or so distinct CDR3 sequences, with about 6% found just once. The CDR3 is 17 amino acids. CDR1 is LGHNT and CDR2 is FRNRAP in the germline V gene. V lost 0 bases and J lost 2, with 16 bases in between. Points on this clonotype: Its target is not known.

This TCR derives from a girl less than two years old with combined immunodeficiency, due to receive a stem cell transplant. The starting material was PBMCs, obtained before TCRalphabeta/CD19-depleted stem cell transplant. The V call is TRBV12-5, the J call TRBJ2-5; D remains unclear. The CDR3 nucleotides read TGTGCTAGTGGTTTGGTACCCCAGGACCGGCCTCAAGAGACCCAGTACTTC. Amino acid sequence: CASGLVPQDRPQETQYF.